This T cell receptor (beta chain) was captured by sequencing in a study of CD8+ T cells in alopecia areata. Whole-study context: The study gave treated patients oral tofacitinib at 5 to 10 mg twice daily.

cDNA reverse transcribed from extracted RNA served as the sequencing template. TCRdb's table, derived via immunoSEQ multiplex PCR, lists solely in-frame clones and lacks some. The sample contains 170,000 or so clones, around 60% of which appear only once. This CDR3 contains 19 residues. The germline CDR1 and CDR2 sequences are LGHNA and YNFKEQ. The V end lost 1 base, the J end lost 1 base, and 22 bases lay between the germline ends. Documented treatment: oral pan-JAK inhibitor, 5-10 mg twice daily. The V gene is TRBV4-2, the J gene TRBJ2-5; D is possibly TRBD1 (5 bases). Sequencing was performed on CD8+ T cells sorted from blood, taken at week 24, from a patient treated with tofacitinib. The clonotype was recovered from a human donor with alopecia areata. The CDR3 DNA reads TGTGCCAGCAGCCAAGCTTATGTCCTAGGGGATCGGGCCCAAGAGACCCAGTACTTC. It is translated as CASSQAYVLGDRAQETQYF.